These 2 T cell receptor beta chains share one sample of origin, sequenced in a study of T-cell memory formation after mild COVID-19. From the 5' RACE reads, TCRdb called clonotypes with MiXCR, one entry per CDR3 protein. The table lists about 110,000 distinct CDR3 sequences, about 18% of them singletons. The specimen was PBMCs or a T cell subset sorted from them (not recorded which). The receptors originated from a man aged 18 to 35 who had mild COVID-19 (a few samples of this study predate the infection). Cell type and time point are not known.

This clonotype was found a few times. V and J are TRBV7-9 and TRBJ1-2; D uncertain. Trimming cost V 1 base and J 6 bases, with 3 bases left between them. This CDR3 is 11 amino acids long. Germline V lookup: CDR1 SEHNR, CDR2 FQNEAQ (reference sequence). The CDR3 loop is CASSLVDGYTF. CDR3 bases: TGTGCCAGCAGCTTAGTGGATGGCTACACCTTC.

Turning to this clonotype: One junction end disagrees with the germline gene, perhaps due to a read error. The chain uses TRBV12-3 or TRBV12-4 and TRBJ1-5; 7 positions agree with TRBD1. CDR3 length: 14 residues. The CDR3 bases are TGTGCCAGCAGGGGGGGACAGAGCAATCAGCCCAAGCATTTT. This sequence encodes CASRGGQSNQPKHF.